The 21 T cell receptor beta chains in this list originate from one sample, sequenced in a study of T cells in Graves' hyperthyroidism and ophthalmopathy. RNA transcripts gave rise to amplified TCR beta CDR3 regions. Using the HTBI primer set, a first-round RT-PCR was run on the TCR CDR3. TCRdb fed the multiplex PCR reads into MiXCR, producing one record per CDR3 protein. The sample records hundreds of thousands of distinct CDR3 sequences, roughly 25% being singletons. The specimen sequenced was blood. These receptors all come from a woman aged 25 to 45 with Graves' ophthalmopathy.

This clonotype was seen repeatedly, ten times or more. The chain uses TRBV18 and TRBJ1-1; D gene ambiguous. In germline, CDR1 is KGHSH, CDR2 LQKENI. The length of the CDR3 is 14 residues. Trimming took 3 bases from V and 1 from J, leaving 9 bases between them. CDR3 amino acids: CASSPEDSNTEAFF. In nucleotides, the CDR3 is TGTGCCAGCTCACCGGAGGACTCGAACACTGAAGCTTTCTTT. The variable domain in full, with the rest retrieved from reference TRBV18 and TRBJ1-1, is NAGVMQNPRHLVRRRGQEARLRCSPMKGHSHVYWYRQLPEEGLKFMVYLQKENIIDESGMPKERFSAEFPKEGPSILRIQQVVRGDSAAYFCASSPEDSNTEAFFGQGTRLTVV.

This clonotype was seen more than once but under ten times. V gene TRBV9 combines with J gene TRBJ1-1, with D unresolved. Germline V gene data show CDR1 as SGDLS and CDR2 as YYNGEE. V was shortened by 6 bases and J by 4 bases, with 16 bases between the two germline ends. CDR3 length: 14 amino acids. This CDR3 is CASNPGAGGTEAFF. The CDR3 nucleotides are TGTGCCAGCAATCCGGGAGCCGGTGGCACTGAAGCTTTCTTT.

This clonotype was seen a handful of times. This chain's CDR3 is CASTTPGLQAQYF. The CDR3 DNA is TGTGCCAGCACCACCCCGGGACTTCAGGCCCAGTACTTC. V and J are TRBV6-1 and TRBJ2-5; weak D call: TRBD2 (6 bases). CDR3 length: 13 amino acids. In germline, CDR1 is MNHNS, CDR2 SASEGT. V was cut by 7 bases and J by 9 bases, with 18 bases left in between.

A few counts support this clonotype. The CDR3 DNA reads as TGTGCCAGCAGCTTATCTTTACAGGGGGGAAACACCGGGGAGCTGTTTTTT. Translating it yields CASSLSLQGGNTGELFF. The rearrangement links TRBV5-4 to TRBJ2-2; 8 bases are shared with TRBD1. The junction had 8 bases not matched to a gene; V was cut back by 2 bases and J by 2 bases. Germline V lookup: CDR1 SGHNT, CDR2 YYREEE (reference sequence). This CDR3 is 17 amino acids long. The full variable domain, its missing parts supplied by reference TRBV5-4 and TRBJ2-2, is ETGVTQSPTHLIKTRGQQVTLRCSSQSGHNTVSWYQQALGQGPQFIFQYYREEENGRGNFPPRFSGLQFPNYSSELNVNALELDDSALYLCASSLSLQGGNTGELFFGEGSRLTVL.

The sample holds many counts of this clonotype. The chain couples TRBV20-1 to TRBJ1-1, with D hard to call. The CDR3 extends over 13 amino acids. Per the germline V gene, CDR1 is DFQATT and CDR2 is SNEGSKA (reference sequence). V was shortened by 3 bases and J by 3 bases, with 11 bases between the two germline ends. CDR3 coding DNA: TGCAGTGCTAGCAGCTCGCTGGACACTGAAGCTTTCTTT. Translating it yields CSASSSLDTEAFF.

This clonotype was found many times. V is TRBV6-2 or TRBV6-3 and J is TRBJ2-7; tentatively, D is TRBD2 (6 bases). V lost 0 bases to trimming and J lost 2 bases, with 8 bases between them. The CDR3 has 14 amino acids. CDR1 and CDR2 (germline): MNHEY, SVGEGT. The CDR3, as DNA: TGTGCCAGCAGTTACTCTAGCGGAGCCTACGAGCAGTACTTC. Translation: CASSYSSGAYEQYF.

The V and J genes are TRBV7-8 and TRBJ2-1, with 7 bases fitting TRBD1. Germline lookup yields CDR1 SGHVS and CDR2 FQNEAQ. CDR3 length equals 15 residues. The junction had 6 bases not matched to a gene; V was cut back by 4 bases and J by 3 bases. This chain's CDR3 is CASSSTGTVYNEQFF. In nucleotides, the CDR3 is TGTGCCAGCAGCTCCACCGGGACAGTCTACAATGAGCAGTTCTTC.

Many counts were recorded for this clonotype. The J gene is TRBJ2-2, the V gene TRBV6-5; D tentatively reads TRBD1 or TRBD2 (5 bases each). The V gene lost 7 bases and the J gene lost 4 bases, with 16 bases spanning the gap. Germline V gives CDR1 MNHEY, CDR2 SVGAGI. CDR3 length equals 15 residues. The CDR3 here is CASKPGRVITGELFF. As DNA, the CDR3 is TGTGCCAGCAAACCGGGACGGGTGATCACCGGGGAGCTGTTTTTT.

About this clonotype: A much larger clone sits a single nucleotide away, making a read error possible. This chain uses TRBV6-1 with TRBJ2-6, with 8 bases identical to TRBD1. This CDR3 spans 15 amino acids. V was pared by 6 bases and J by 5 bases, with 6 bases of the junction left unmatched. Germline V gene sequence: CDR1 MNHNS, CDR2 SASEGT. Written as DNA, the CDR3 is TGTGCCAGCAGGCCTCAGGGGGCCTGGGCCAACGTCCTGACTTTC. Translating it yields CASRPQGAWANVLTF.

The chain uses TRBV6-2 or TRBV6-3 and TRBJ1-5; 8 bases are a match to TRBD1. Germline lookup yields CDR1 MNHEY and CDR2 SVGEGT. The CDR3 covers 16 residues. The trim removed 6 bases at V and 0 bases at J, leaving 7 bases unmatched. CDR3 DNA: TGTGCCAGCAGCTCCGGGACAGGATATAGCAATCAGCCCCAGCATTTT. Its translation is CASSSGTGYSNQPQHF.

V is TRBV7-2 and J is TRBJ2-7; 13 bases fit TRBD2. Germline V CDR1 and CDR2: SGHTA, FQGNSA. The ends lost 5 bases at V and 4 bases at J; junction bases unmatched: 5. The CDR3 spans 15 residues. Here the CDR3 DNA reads TGTGCCAGCAGCCGACTAGCGGGGGGCTATTACGAGCAGTACTTC. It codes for CASSRLAGGYYEQYF.

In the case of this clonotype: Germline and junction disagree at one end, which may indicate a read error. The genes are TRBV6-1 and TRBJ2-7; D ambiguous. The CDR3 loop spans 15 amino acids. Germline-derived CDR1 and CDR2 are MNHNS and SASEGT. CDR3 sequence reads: CASSPTLGSPYEKYF. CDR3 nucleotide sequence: TGTGCCAGCAGCCCGACGCTGGGTTCACCCTACGAGAAGTACTTC.

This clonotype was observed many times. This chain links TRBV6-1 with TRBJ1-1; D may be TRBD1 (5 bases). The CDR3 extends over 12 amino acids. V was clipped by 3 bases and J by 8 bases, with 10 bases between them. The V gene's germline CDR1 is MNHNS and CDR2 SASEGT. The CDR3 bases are TGTGCCAGCAGTGATCTGAAGGGGGAAGCTTTCTTT. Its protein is CASSDLKGEAFF.

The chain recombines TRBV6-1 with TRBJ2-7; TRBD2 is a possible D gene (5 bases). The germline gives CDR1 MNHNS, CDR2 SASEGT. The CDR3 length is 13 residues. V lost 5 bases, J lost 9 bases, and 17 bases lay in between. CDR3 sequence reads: CASSRTHGVGQYF. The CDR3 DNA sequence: TGTGCCAGCAGTCGGACGCACGGGGTCGGGCAGTACTTC.

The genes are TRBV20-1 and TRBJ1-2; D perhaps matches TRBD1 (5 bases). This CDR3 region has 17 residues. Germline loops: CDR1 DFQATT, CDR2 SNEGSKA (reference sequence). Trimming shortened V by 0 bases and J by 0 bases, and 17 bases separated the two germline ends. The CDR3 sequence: CSARDSPTGPPNYGYTF. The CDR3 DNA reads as TGCAGTGCTAGAGATTCACCCACAGGCCCACCTAACTATGGCTACACCTTC.

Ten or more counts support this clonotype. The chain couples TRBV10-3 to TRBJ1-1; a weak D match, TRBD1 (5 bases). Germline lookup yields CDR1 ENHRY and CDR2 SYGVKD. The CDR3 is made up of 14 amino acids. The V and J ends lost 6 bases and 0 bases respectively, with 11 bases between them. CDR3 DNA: TGTGCCATCAGGTGGGACCGCTTGAACACTGAAGCTTTCTTT. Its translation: CAIRWDRLNTEAFF.

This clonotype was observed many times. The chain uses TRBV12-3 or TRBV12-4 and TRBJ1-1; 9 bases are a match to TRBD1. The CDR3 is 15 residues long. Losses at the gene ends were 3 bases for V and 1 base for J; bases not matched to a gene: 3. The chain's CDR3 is CASSFLGQGNTEAFF. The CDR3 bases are TGTGCCAGCAGTTTTCTGGGACAGGGGAACACTGAAGCTTTCTTT.

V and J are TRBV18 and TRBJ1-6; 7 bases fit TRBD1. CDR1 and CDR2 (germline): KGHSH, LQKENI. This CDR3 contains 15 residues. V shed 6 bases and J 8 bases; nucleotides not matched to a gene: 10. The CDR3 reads CASSPTGAWDSPLHF. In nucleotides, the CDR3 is TGTGCCAGCTCGCCAACAGGGGCCTGGGATTCACCCCTCCACTTT.

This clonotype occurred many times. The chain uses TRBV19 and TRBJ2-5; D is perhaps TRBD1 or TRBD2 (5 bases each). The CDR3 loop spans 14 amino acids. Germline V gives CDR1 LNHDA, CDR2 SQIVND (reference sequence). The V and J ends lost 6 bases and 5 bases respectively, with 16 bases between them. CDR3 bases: TGTGCCAGTAGATCAATGGGAGAGGGGGAGACCCAGTACTTC. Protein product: CASRSMGEGETQYF.

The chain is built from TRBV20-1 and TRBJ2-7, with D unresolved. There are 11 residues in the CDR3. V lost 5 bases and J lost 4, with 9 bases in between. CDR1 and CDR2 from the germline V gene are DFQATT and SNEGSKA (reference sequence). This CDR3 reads CSAPQWYEQYF. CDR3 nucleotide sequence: TGCAGTGCTCCCCAGTGGTACGAGCAGTACTTC.

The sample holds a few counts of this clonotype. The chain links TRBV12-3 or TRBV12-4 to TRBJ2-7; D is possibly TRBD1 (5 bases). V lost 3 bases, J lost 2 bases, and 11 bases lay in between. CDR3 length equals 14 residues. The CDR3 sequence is CASSLGRPPYEQYF. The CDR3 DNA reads TGTGCCAGCAGTTTGGGGCGGCCACCCTACGAGCAGTACTTC.